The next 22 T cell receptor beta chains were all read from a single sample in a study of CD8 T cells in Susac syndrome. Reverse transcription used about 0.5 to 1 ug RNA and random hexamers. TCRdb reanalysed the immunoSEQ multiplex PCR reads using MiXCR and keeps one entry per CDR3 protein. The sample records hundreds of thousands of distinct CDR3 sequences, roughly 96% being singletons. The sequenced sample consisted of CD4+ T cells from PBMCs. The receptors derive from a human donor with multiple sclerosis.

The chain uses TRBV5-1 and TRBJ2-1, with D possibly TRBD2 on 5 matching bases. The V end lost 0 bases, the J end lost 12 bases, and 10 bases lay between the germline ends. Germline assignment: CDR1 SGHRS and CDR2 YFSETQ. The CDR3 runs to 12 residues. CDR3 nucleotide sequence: TGCGCCAGCAGCTTGGGCCGGGAAAGGCAGTTCTTC. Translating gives CASSLGRERQFF.

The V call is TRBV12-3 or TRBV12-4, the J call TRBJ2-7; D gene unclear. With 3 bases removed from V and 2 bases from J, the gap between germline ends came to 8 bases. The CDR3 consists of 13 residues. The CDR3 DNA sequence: TGTGCCAGCAGTTTGACCGAAGCCTACGAGCAGTACTTC. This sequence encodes CASSLTEAYEQYF.

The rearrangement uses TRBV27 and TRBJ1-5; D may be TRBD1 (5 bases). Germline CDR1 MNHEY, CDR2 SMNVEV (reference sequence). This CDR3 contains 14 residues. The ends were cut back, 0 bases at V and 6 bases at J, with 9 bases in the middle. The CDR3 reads CASSLSYGGQPQHF. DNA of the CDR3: TGTGCCAGCAGTTTATCATACGGGGGTCAGCCCCAGCATTTT.

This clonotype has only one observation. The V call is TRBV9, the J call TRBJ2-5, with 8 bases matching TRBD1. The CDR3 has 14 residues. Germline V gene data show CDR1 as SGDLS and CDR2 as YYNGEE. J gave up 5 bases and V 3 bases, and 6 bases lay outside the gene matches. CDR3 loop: CASSAQGAQETQYF. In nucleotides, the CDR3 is TGTGCCAGCAGCGCCCAGGGGGCACAGGAGACCCAGTACTTC.

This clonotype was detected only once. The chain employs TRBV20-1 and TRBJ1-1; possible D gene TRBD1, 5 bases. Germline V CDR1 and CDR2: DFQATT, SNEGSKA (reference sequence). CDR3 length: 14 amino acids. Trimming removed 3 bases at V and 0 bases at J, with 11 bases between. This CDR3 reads CSARDGGLNTEAFF. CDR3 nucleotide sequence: TGCAGTGCTAGGGACGGGGGTCTGAACACTGAAGCTTTCTTT.

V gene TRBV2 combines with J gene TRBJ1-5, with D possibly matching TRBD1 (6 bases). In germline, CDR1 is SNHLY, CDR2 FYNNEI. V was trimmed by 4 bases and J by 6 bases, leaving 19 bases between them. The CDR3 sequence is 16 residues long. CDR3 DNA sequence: TGTGCCAGCAGTGCCCCAACCCCACAGGGCATTCAGCCCCAGCATTTT. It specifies CASSAPTPQGIQPQHF.

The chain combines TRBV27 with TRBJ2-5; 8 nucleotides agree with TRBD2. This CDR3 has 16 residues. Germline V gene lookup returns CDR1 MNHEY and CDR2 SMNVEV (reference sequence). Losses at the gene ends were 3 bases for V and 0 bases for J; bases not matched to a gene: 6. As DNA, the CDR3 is TGTGCCAGCAGTTTGGGTAGCGGGACCTACCAAGAGACCCAGTACTTC. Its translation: CASSLGSGTYQETQYF.

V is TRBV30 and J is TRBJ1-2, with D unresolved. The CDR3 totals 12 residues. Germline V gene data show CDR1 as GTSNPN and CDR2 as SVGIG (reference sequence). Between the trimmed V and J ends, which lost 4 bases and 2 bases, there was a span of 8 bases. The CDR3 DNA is TGTGCCTGGAACTTGAAGAACTATGGCTACACCTTC. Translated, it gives CAWNLKNYGYTF.

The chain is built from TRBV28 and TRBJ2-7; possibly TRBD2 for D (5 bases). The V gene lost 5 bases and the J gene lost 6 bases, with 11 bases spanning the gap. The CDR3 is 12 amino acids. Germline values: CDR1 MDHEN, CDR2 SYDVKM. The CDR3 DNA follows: TGTGCCAGCAGTCCCCGACGGGGCGAGCAGTACTTC. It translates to CASSPRRGEQYF. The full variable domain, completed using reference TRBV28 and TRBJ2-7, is DVKVTQSSRYLVKRTGEKVFLECVQDMDHENMFWYRQDPGLGLRLIYFSYDVKMKEKGDIPEGYSVSREKKERFSLILESASTNQTSMYLCASSPRRGEQYFGPGTRLTVT.

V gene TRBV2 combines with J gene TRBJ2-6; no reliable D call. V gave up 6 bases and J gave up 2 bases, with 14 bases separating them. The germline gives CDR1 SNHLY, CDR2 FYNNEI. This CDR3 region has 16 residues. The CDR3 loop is CASRTWGRTGANVLTF. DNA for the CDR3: TGTGCCAGCAGAACGTGGGGTAGGACTGGGGCCAACGTCCTGACTTTC.

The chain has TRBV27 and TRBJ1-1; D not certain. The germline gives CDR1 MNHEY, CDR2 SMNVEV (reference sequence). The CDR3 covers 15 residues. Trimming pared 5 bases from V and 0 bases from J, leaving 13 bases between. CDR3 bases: TGTGCCAGCAGTCAAACAATCGCAATGAACACTGAAGCTTTCTTT. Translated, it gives CASSQTIAMNTEAFF.

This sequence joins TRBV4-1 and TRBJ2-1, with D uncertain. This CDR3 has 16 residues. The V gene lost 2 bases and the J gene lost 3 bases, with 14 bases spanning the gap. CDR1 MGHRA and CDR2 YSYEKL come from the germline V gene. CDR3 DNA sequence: TGCGCCAGCAGCCAAAACGTTCCCCCCCTCTACAATGAGCAGTTCTTC. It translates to CASSQNVPPLYNEQFF.

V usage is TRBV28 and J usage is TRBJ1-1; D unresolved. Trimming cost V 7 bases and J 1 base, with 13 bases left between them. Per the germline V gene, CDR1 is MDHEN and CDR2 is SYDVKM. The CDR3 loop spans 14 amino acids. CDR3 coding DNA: TGTGCCAGCACCCCAGGAGCGGAGAACACTGAAGCTTTCTTT. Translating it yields CASTPGAENTEAFF. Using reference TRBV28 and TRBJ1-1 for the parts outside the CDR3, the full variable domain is DVKVTQSSRYLVKRTGEKVFLECVQDMDHENMFWYRQDPGLGLRLIYFSYDVKMKEKGDIPEGYSVSREKKERFSLILESASTNQTSMYLCASTPGAENTEAFFGQGTRLTVV.

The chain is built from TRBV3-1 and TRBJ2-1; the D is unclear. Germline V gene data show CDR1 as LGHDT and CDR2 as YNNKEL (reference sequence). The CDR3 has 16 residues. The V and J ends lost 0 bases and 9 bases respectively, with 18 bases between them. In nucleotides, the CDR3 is TGTGCCAGCAGCCAAGAAGGCCTAGAACCATGGAGTGAGCAGTTCTTC. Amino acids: CASSQEGLEPWSEQFF.

The CDR3 bases are TGTGCCAGTAGCCCGGGACAGGGAATGTTCACTGAAGCTTTCTTT. This gives the protein CASSPGQGMFTEAFF. The chain uses TRBV19 and TRBJ1-1; 9 nucleotides agree with TRBD1. Trimming cost V 6 bases and J 4 bases; bases outside gene matches: 9. This CDR3 has 15 amino acids. Germline CDR1 reads LNHDA; CDR2 reads SQIVND (reference sequence).

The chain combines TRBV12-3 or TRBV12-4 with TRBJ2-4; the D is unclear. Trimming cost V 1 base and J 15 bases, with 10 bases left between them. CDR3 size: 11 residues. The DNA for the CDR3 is TGTGCCAGCAGTTTAGACAGCCCCAGGTACTTC. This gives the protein CASSLDSPRYF.

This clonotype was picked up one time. The DNA for the CDR3 is TGTGCCAGCAGCGTAGGCGGGAGTGAGACCTACGAGCAGTACTTC. It codes for CASSVGGSETYEQYF. The chain carries TRBV9 and TRBJ2-7; 7 nucleotides align to TRBD2. The CDR3 loop spans 15 amino acids. V shed 0 bases and J 2 bases; nucleotides not matched to a gene: 5. The germline V gene encodes CDR1 SGDLS and CDR2 YYNGEE.

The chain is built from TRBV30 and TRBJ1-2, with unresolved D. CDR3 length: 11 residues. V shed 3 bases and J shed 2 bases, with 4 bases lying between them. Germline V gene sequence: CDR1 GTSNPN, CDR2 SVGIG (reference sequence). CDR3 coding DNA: TGTGCCTGGAGCCGGAACTATGGCTACACCTTC. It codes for CAWSRNYGYTF.

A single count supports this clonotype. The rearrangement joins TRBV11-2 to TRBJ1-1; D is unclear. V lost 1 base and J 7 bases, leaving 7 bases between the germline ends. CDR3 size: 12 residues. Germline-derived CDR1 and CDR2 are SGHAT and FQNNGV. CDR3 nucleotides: TGTGCCAGCAGCTTAGTAAGGGTTGAAGCTTTCTTT. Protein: CASSLVRVEAFF.

The CDR3 loop reads CASSDYSGNTIYF. CDR3 nucleotides: TGCGCCAGCAGCGATTACTCTGGAAACACCATATATTTT. The chain uses TRBV5-1 and TRBJ1-3; D unresolved. Germline loops: CDR1 SGHRS, CDR2 YFSETQ. V was shortened by 4 bases and J by 0 bases, with 5 bases between the two germline ends. The CDR3 covers 13 residues. Full variable domain (remainder filled in from reference TRBV5-1 and TRBJ1-3): KAGVTQTPRYLIKTRGQQVTLSCSPISGHRSVSWYQQTPGQGLQFLFEYFSETQRNKGNFPGRFSGRQFSNSRSEMNVSTLELGDSALYLCASSDYSGNTIYFGEGSWLTVV.

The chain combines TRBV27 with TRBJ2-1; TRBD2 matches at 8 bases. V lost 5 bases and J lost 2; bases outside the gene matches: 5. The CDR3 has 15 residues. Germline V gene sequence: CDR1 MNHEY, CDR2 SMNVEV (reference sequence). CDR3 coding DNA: TGTGCCAGCAGTGTAGTAGCGGGGACCTACAATGAGCAGTTCTTC. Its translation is CASSVVAGTYNEQFF.

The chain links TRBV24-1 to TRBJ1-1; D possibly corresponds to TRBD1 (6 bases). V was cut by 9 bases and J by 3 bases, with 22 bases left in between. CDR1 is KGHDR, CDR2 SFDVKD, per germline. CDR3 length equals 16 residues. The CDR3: CATPIPQGRGDTEAFF. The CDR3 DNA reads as TGTGCCACCCCAATCCCGCAGGGGCGGGGGGACACTGAAGCTTTCTTT.